This T cell receptor beta chain is from a study of Tregs in tolerant kidney transplant recipients. Study-wide points: For some patients, primers changed over time, blocking nucleotide-level comparison.

The repertoire was sequenced with immunoSEQ multiplex PCR; TCRdb's copy has only in-frame clones and lacks some. This table has about 50,000 clones, approximately 89% appearing once. Concerning this clone itself: The antigen remains undetermined.

Related graft donors supplied nonmyeloablative bone marrow transplants, and mixed chimerism was transient. Looked up from germline, CDR1 is SGHVS and CDR2 is FNYEAQ. V shed 2 bases and J 3 bases; nucleotides not matched to a gene: 5. The CDR3 runs 16 residues. This chain uses TRBV7-6 with TRBJ2-3, with 10 bases aligning to TRBD2. The TCR originated in a human patient who received a combined kidney and bone marrow transplant. Some T cells may be graft donor cells. The specimen was CD8+ T cells from blood (PBMCs), collected 12 months after the transplant. The CDR3 protein is CASSLLAGAPTDTQYF. Written as DNA, the CDR3 is TGTGCCAGCAGCTTACTAGCGGGGGCCCCAACAGATACGCAGTATTTT. Filled out from reference TRBV7-6 and TRBJ2-3, the complete variable domain reads GAGVSQSPRYKVTKRGQDVALRCDPISGHVSLYWYRQALGQGPEFLTYFNYEAQQDKSGLPNDRFSAERPEGSISTLTIQRTEQRDSAMYRCASSLLAGAPTDTQYFGPGTRLTVL.